Below, 21 T cell receptor beta chains from the same sample are listed, as sequenced in a study of blood T cell repertoires in COVID-19. The method was immunoSEQ multiplex PCR; TCRdb's version includes in-frame clones alone and lacks a portion of them. The data show hundreds of thousands of clones, around three quarters seen once. The sample comprised peripheral blood. All receptors derive from a woman older than 75 with acute or convalescent COVID-19.

V gene TRBV5-1 combines with J gene TRBJ2-7, with a possible D match to TRBD1 (5 bases). This CDR3 contains 13 residues. Trimming cost V 2 bases and J 2 bases, with 8 bases left between them. CDR1 and CDR2 (germline): SGHRS, YFSETQ. In DNA, the CDR3 is TGCGCCAGCAGCTTCTCAGGGACCTACGAGCAGTACTTC. This encodes CASSFSGTYEQYF.

This clone was detected once. This chain links TRBV4-3 with TRBJ2-2; tentative D call: TRBD2 (6 bases). CDR1 LGHNA and CDR2 YSLEER come from the germline V gene. The germline V and J ends were trimmed by 0 bases and 1 base, with 9 bases remaining between them. CDR3 size: 16 residues. CDR3 residues: CASSQDVAVNTGELFF. CDR3 DNA: TGCGCCAGCAGCCAAGATGTAGCGGTGAACACCGGGGAGCTGTTTTTT.

As for this clone: Distinct nucleotide sequences in the sample also encode this CDR3. The chain combines TRBV5-1 with TRBJ2-7; TRBD2 might be the D (6 bases). The germline CDR1 and CDR2 sequences are SGHRS and YFSETQ. V lost 1 base, J lost 4 bases, and 12 bases lay in between. The CDR3 loop spans 14 amino acids. This CDR3 is CASSLSGGAYEQYF. CDR3 DNA: TGCGCCAGCAGCTTGAGTGGAGGGGCGTACGAGCAGTACTTC.

This chain joins TRBV5-5 and TRBJ1-1, with D unclear. Per the germline V gene, CDR1 is SGHKS and CDR2 is YYEKEE (reference sequence). With 3 bases removed from V and 1 base from J, the gap between germline ends came to 10 bases. This CDR3 contains 14 residues. The CDR3 sequence is CASSYGSSNTEAFF. The CDR3 DNA follows: TGTGCCAGCAGCTACGGGTCTTCGAACACTGAAGCTTTCTTT.

On this clone: Other DNA sequences in this specimen translate into the identical CDR3. The chain combines TRBV6-5 with TRBJ2-7, with TRBD1 matching over 10 bases. Germline V CDR1 and CDR2: MNHEY, SVGAGI. The CDR3 has 14 amino acids. J lost 4 bases, V lost 6 bases, and 6 bases had no gene match. In nucleotides, the CDR3 is TGTGCCAGCAGCCGGGACAGGGGTTCATACGAGCAGTACTTC. Translating gives CASSRDRGSYEQYF.

The count of this clone is one. V usage is TRBV24-1 and J usage is TRBJ2-3; the D gene is possibly TRBD1 (6 bases). Germline loops: CDR1 KGHDR, CDR2 SFDVKD. Trimming left V 4 bases short and J 6 bases short, with 16 bases between. This CDR3 is 15 amino acids long. CDR3 amino acids: CATSDPGTNLDTQYF. The DNA of the CDR3 is TGTGCCACCAGTGACCCCGGGACAAACTTGGATACGCAGTATTTT.

This chain connects TRBV3-1 (or the pseudogene TRBV3-2) to TRBJ1-1; the D is unclear. This CDR3 has 12 amino acids. Germline loops: CDR1 LGHDT, CDR2 YNNKEL (reference sequence). V lost 0 bases to trimming and J lost 9 bases, with 8 bases between them. In DNA form, the CDR3 reads TGTGCCAGCAGCCAAGAAGGGAGCCAAGCTTTCTTT. It yields the protein CASSQEGSQAFF.

V usage is TRBV5-5 and J usage is TRBJ2-5; D not certain. The germline V and J ends were trimmed by 5 bases and 5 bases, with 13 bases remaining between them. The CDR3 runs 13 residues. The germline CDR1 and CDR2 sequences are SGHKS and YYEKEE (reference sequence). CDR3 DNA: TGTGCCAGCAGAAAAGAGGTGGTGGAGACCCAGTACTTC. This gives the protein CASRKEVVETQYF. The full variable domain, completed using reference TRBV5-5 and TRBJ2-5, is DAGVTQSPTHLIKTRGQQVTLRCSPISGHKSVSWYQQVLGQGPQFIFQYYEKEERGRGNFPDRFSARQFPNYSSELNVNALLLGDSALYLCASRKEVVETQYFGPGTRLLVL.

The V call is TRBV11-2, the J call TRBJ2-1, with TRBD1 matching 8 bases. V was clipped by 3 bases and J by 1 base; unmatched bases: 2. CDR1 and CDR2 from the germline V gene are SGHAT and FQNNGV. CDR3 size: 15 residues. In nucleotides, the CDR3 is TGTGCCAGCAGCTTGGACAGGGCATCCTACAATGAGCAGTTCTTC. It specifies CASSLDRASYNEQFF.

This chain uses TRBV13 with TRBJ2-7, with D perhaps TRBD2 (6 bases). The germline gives CDR1 PRHDT, CDR2 FYEKMQ (reference sequence). CDR3 length: 14 amino acids. V lost 7 bases to trimming and J lost 5 bases, with 18 bases between them. The chain's CDR3 is CASTRRGMSDEQYF. In DNA form, the CDR3 reads TGTGCCAGCACTCGTCGGGGGATGAGCGACGAGCAGTACTTC.

The chain joins TRBV7-8 to TRBJ1-1, with 7 bases matching TRBD1. From germline, CDR1 is SGHVS and CDR2 FQNEAQ. The CDR3 length is 15 residues. The V segment lost 1 base and the J segment 5 bases; nucleotides outside the gene matches: 7. The CDR3 coding sequence is TGTGCCAGCAGCTTAGGGACGACAGGGTTTACTGAAGCTTTCTTT. Its protein is CASSLGTTGFTEAFF.

Comments on this clone: At the DNA level, this CDR3 is encoded by other sequences in the same sample as well. The chain recombines TRBV20-1 with TRBJ1-5; a weak D match, TRBD1 (5 bases). V dropped 3 bases and J dropped 0 bases, with 9 bases sitting between them. Per the germline V gene, CDR1 is DFQATT and CDR2 is SNEGSKA (reference sequence). The CDR3 runs 14 residues. The CDR3 spells CSASRGNSNQPQHF. The DNA of the CDR3 is TGCAGTGCTAGTCGGGGGAATAGCAATCAGCCCCAGCATTTT.

This chain uses TRBV15 with TRBJ2-4; TRBD2 matches 10 bases. CDR1 is LNHNV, CDR2 YYDKDF, per germline (reference sequence). V shed 3 bases and J 2 bases; nucleotides not matched to a gene: 13. CDR3 size: 19 residues. The CDR3 protein is CATSRIAGGTSFPKNIQYF. DNA of the CDR3: TGTGCCACCAGCAGGATAGCGGGGGGTACCTCCTTTCCCAAAAACATTCAGTACTTC.

V and J are TRBV5-6 and TRBJ2-7, with TRBD2 identical over 8 bases. V trimming: 1 base; J trimming: 4 bases; junction bases outside the gene matches: 1. Germline V CDR1 and CDR2: SGHDT, YYEEEE. The CDR3 spans 13 residues. The CDR3 nucleotides are TGTGCCAGCAGCTTGCCGGGGGGGTACGAGCAGTACTTC. Amino acid sequence: CASSLPGGYEQYF. Combining the CDR3 with reference TRBV5-6 and TRBJ2-7 gives the whole variable domain DAGVTQSPTHLIKTRGQQVTLRCSPKSGHDTVSWYQQALGQGPQFIFQYYEEEERQRGNFPDRFSGHQFPNYSSELNVNALLLGDSALYLCASSLPGGYEQYFGPGTRLTVT.

Only a few counts were recorded for this clone. The chain carries TRBV5-4 and TRBJ1-6; 9 bases are shared with TRBD1. This CDR3 comprises 16 residues. V gave up 4 bases and J gave up 2 bases; unmatched junction bases: 4. The germline V gene encodes CDR1 SGHNT and CDR2 YYREEE (reference sequence). CDR3 loop: CASSGGTGPYNSPLHF. The CDR3 DNA reads as TGTGCCAGCAGCGGCGGGACAGGGCCCTATAATTCACCCCTCCACTTT.

This chain connects TRBV7-2 to TRBJ1-4; 12 bases align to TRBD1. Trimming took 3 bases from V and 8 from J; bases not matched to a gene: 1. CDR3 size: 14 residues. Germline CDR1 reads SGHTA; CDR2 reads FQGNSA. The CDR3: CASSFGTGGEKLFF. Here the CDR3 DNA reads TGTGCCAGCAGCTTTGGGACAGGGGGCGAAAAACTGTTTTTT. Drawing the rest from reference TRBV7-2 and TRBJ1-4, the complete variable domain is GAGVSQSPSNKVTEKGKDVELRCDPISGHTALYWYRQSLGQGLEFLIYFQGNSAPDKSGLPSDRFSAERTGGSVSTLTIQRTQQEDSAVYLCASSFGTGGEKLFFGSGTQLSVL.

This chain joins TRBV7-2 and TRBJ2-3; 9 bases are shared with TRBD2. Looked up from germline, CDR1 is SGHTA and CDR2 is FQGNSA. CDR3 length: 16 residues. With V trimmed by 4 bases and J by 1 base, 6 bases remained unmatched. Here the CDR3 DNA reads TGTGCCAGCAGCTCCATAGCGGGGGTTGGCACAGATACGCAGTATTTT. Translating it yields CASSSIAGVGTDTQYF.

The CDR3 DNA follows: TGTGCCAGCAGCTTATCCCAGGGTGGATCCTACGAGCAGTACTTC. Translation: CASSLSQGGSYEQYF. This chain connects TRBV7-6 to TRBJ2-7; D is perhaps TRBD1 (5 bases). This CDR3 is 15 amino acids long. Trimming removed 2 bases at V and 1 base at J, with 12 bases between. In germline, CDR1 is SGHVS, CDR2 FNYEAQ.

This clone showed up just a few times. The chain joins TRBV5-6 to TRBJ2-7; 10 bases fit TRBD2. The trim removed 0 bases at V and 6 bases at J, leaving 9 bases unmatched. In germline, CDR1 is SGHDT, CDR2 YYEEEE. There are 16 residues in the CDR3. The CDR3 loop reads CASSLGTRAGGLEQYF. The CDR3 bases are TGTGCCAGCAGCTTGGGTACGAGAGCGGGGGGGCTCGAGCAGTACTTC.

The CDR3 coding sequence is TGTGCCAGCAGCTTTATCTCAGGGGAGGGGTATGGCTACACCTTC. This codes for CASSFISGEGYGYTF. V gene TRBV7-2 combines with J gene TRBJ1-2, with TRBD1 as a possible D gene (6 bases). CDR1 and CDR2 from the germline V gene are SGHTA and FQGNSA. CDR3 length: 15 residues. V was pared by 3 bases and J by 5 bases, with 16 bases between.

The V and J genes are TRBV12-5 and TRBJ1-6; D is ambiguous. CDR3 length: 16 residues. The germline gives CDR1 LGHNT, CDR2 FRNRAP. The ends were cut back, 1 base at V and 6 bases at J, with 13 bases in the middle. CDR3 in DNA: TGTGCTAGTGGTTTGGGACTATACGGACTTAATTCACCCCTCCACTTT. Translating gives CASGLGLYGLNSPLHF. The variable domain in full, with the rest retrieved from reference TRBV12-5 and TRBJ1-6, is DARVTQTPRHKVTEMGQEVTMRCQPILGHNTVFWYRQTMMQGLELLAYFRNRAPLDDSGMPKDRFSAEMPDATLATLKIQPSEPRDSAVYFCASGLGLYGLNSPLHFGNGTRLTVT.